Here is one T cell receptor beta chain with its context. The method was immunoSEQ multiplex PCR; TCRdb's version includes in-frame clones alone and lacks a portion of them. The sample carries about 62,000 clones, approximately 86% recorded once. These data originate in a study of OX40 agonist ivuxolimab in advanced cancers. Germline values: CDR1 SGHRS, CDR2 YFSETQ. V shed 2 bases and J 5 bases; nucleotides not matched to a gene: 4. The CDR3 length is 16 residues. Specimen: CD4+ or CD8+ T cells sorted from blood, collected in a trial of the OX40 agonist ivuxolimab. This TCR was recovered from an adult with an advanced solid tumor such as melanoma, head and neck, liver or kidney cancer. This chain connects TRBV5-1 to TRBJ2-1, with 13 bases identical to TRBD2. CDR3 DNA sequence: TGCGCCAGCAGCTTAAGGACTAGCGGGGGAAACAATGAGCAGTTCTTC. As protein: CASSLRTSGGNNEQFF.